These T cell receptor beta chains were read from a single sample in a study of blood T cell repertoires in COVID-19. Clones were read by immunoSEQ multiplex PCR, and TCRdb kept only the in-frame ones, dropping some. In the table there are around 70,000 clones, roughly four fifths of which are singletons. Sequencing was carried out using peripheral blood. These receptors were taken from a man between 65 and 79 years old with acute or convalescent COVID-19. The conserved cysteine and the conserved F or W are not part of the CDR3 here.

v_gene: TRBV3-1/TRBV3-2; j_gene: TRBJ1-5; CDR3aa: ASSFQGNQPQH
v_gene: TRBV6-5; j_gene: TRBJ2-4; CDR3aa: ASSPGLLAKNIQY
v_gene: TRBV6-5; j_gene: TRBJ1-6; CDR3aa: ASSRDRDRPPLH
v_gene: TRBV25-1; j_gene: TRBJ2-5; CDR3aa: ASSEMGGSLQETQY
v_gene: TRBV9; j_gene: TRBJ2-3; CDR3aa: ASSSPTGLISTDTQY
v_gene: TRBV6-6; j_gene: TRBJ2-1; CDR3aa: ASSPRTGARNEQF
v_gene: TRBV5-5; j_gene: TRBJ2-2; CDR3aa: ASSHTGTPNTGELF
v_gene: TRBV2; j_gene: TRBJ1-2; CDR3aa: ASSPYFEYGYT
v_gene: TRBV18; j_gene: TRBJ2-7; CDR3aa: ASSSGTGKEQY
v_gene: TRBV4-3; j_gene: TRBJ2-7; CDR3aa: ASSQDPRGTYEQY
v_gene: TRBV11-2; j_gene: TRBJ1-5; CDR3aa: ASSPDRGANQPQH
v_gene: TRBV7-6; j_gene: TRBJ2-1; CDR3aa: ASSLIGNEQF
v_gene: TRBV7-2; j_gene: TRBJ2-3; CDR3aa: ASSLRGGDTQY
v_gene: TRBV7-2; j_gene: TRBJ2-1; CDR3aa: ASSPEGTSALFEQF
v_gene: TRBV29-1; j_gene: TRBJ1-2; CDR3aa: SVHREANYGYT
v_gene: TRBV19; j_gene: TRBJ1-6; CDR3aa: ASSIDGRGSYNSPLH